Listed below are T cell receptor beta chains from one sample, sequenced in a study of blood T cell repertoires in COVID-19. TCRdb's table, derived via immunoSEQ multiplex PCR, lists solely in-frame clones and lacks some. The table has 250,000 or so clones, about nine tenths seen once. Sequenced sample: PBMCs or T cells enriched from blood (not recorded which). These receptors were collected from a woman aged 18-30 years who had recovered from COVID-19. Each CDR3 is given with its conserved first and last residue. D genes are given only for firm matches. Clone size is not always given. Where it is, it says once, few, many or a class for expanded clones.

TRBV19,TRBD1,TRBJ1-4,.,CASISQTGGEKLFF,TGTGCCAGCATTTCCCAGACAGGGGGCGAAAAACTGTTTTTT
TRBV21-1,.,TRBJ2-2,.,CASSAGTGEAGELFF,TGTGCCAGCAGCGCCGGGACAGGGGAGGCCGGGGAGCTGTTTTTT
TRBV7-9,TRBD1,TRBJ2-6,.,CASSLDRGAGSGANVLTF,TGTGCCAGCAGCTTAGACAGGGGGGCGGGTTCTGGGGCCAACGTCCTGACTTTC
TRBV30,.,TRBJ1-6,few,CAWSTGTKNSPLHF,TGTGCCTGGAGTACGGGAACAAAGAACTCACCCCTCCACTTT
TRBV19,.,TRBJ2-1,.,CASSIGPPSLYNEQFF,TGTGCCAGTAGTATAGGGCCCCCTTCTCTCTACAATGAGCAGTTCTTC
TRBV2,.,TRBJ2-1,.,CASSPPLAESSYNEQFF,TGTGCCAGCAGTCCGCCCCTAGCCGAAAGCTCCTACAATGAGCAGTTCTTC
TRBV18,.,TRBJ1-6,once,CASSPLASGSYNSPLHF,TGTGCCAGCTCACCACTCGCGTCCGGCTCCTATAATTCACCCCTCCACTTT
TRBV9,.,TRBJ1-2,.,CASSVGRQNNYGYTF,TGTGCCAGCAGCGTAGGTAGACAGAATAACTATGGCTACACCTTC
TRBV7-9,.,TRBJ2-2,.,CASSPLATGELFF,TGTGCCAGCAGCCCCCTAGCGACCGGGGAGCTGTTTTTT
TRBV25-1,.,TRBJ1-2,.,CASSEGGVNYGYTF,TGTGCCAGCAGTGAAGGAGGGGTTAACTATGGCTACACCTTC
TRBV6-5,.,TRBJ2-2,.,CASGGVNTGELFF,TGTGCCAGCGGCGGGGTTAACACCGGGGAGCTGTTTTTT
TRBV7-9,.,TRBJ2-5,.,CASSPEAETQYF,TGTGCCAGCAGCCCAGAGGCAGAGACCCAGTACTTC
TRBV7-2,TRBD2,TRBJ2-7,.,CASSLSGIGYEQYF,TGTGCCAGCAGCTTAAGCGGGATCGGCTACGAGCAGTACTTC
TRBV27,TRBD1,TRBJ1-1,.,CASSLFHRGPNTEAFF,TGTGCCAGCAGTTTATTCCACAGGGGCCCGAACACTGAAGCTTTCTTT